These 4 T cell receptor beta chains originate from one sample sequenced in a study of blood T cell repertoires in COVID-19. Generated by immunoSEQ multiplex PCR, the TCRdb table keeps only in-frame clones and is missing some. This sample has around 270,000 clones, with 70% to 90% found just once. Sequenced sample: peripheral blood. The receptors derive from a woman between 50 and 59 years old with acute or convalescent COVID-19.

J is TRBJ2-5 and V is TRBV5-1, with 8 positions matching TRBD2. This CDR3 contains 14 residues. Germline CDR1 and CDR2: SGHRS and YFSETQ. Trimming at V came to 4 bases and at J to 0 bases, leaving 2 bases not matched to a gene. The CDR3 is CASSRGGDQETQYF. The CDR3 bases are TGCGCCAGCAGCCGGGGGGGCGACCAAGAGACCCAGTACTTC.

The V and J genes are TRBV7-3 and TRBJ2-1; 7 bases are shared with TRBD1. The CDR3 has 14 amino acids. Germline V gives CDR1 SGHTA, CDR2 FQGTGA. Trimming took 3 bases from V and 4 from J; bases not matched to a gene: 3. This CDR3 reads CASSLTGKYNEQFF. CDR3 coding DNA: TGTGCCAGCAGCTTGACAGGGAAATACAATGAGCAGTTCTTC.

This clone was seen only once. The gene calls are TRBV4-3 and TRBJ1-1, with D possibly being TRBD1 (5 bases). Germline CDR1 reads LGHNA; CDR2 reads YSLEER. The germline V and J ends were trimmed by 4 bases and 1 base, with 10 bases remaining between them. This CDR3 has 14 residues. CDR3 DNA: TGCGCCAGCAGCCGACTTCAGGGGAACACTGAAGCTTTCTTT. It encodes CASSRLQGNTEAFF.

The chain carries TRBV21-1 and TRBJ2-7; TRBD2 was called by the table and not checked on the DNA. TRBV21-1 is assigned pseudogene status. The CDR3 is 17 residues long. DNA for the CDR3: TGTGCCAGCAGCATGGCCTCGACTAGCGGGAGGGCCTACGAGCAGTACTTC. It encodes CASSMASTSGRAYEQYF.